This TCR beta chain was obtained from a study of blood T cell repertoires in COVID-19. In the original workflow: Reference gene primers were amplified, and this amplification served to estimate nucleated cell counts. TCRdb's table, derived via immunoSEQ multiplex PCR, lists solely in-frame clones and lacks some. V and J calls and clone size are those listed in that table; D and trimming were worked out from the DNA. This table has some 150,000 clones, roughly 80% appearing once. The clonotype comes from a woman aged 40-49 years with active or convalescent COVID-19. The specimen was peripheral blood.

The CDR3 region has the DNA TGTGCCAGCGGGGGGACCAACATTTATAGCAATCAGCCCCAGCATTTT. Its protein product is CASGGTNIYSNQPQHF. This sequence joins TRBV2 and TRBJ1-5, with D possibly being TRBD1 (5 bases). From germline, CDR1 is SNHLY and CDR2 FYNNEI. The CDR3 consists of 16 residues. V lost 8 bases, J lost 0 bases, and 17 bases lay in between. The full variable domain, in which reference TRBV2 and TRBJ1-5 provide the parts outside the CDR3, is EPEVTQTPSHQVTQMGQEVILRCVPISNHLYFYWYRQILGQKVEFLVSFYNNEISEKSEIFDDQFSVERPDGSNFTLKIRSTKLEDSAMYFCASGGTNIYSNQPQHFGDGTRLSIL.